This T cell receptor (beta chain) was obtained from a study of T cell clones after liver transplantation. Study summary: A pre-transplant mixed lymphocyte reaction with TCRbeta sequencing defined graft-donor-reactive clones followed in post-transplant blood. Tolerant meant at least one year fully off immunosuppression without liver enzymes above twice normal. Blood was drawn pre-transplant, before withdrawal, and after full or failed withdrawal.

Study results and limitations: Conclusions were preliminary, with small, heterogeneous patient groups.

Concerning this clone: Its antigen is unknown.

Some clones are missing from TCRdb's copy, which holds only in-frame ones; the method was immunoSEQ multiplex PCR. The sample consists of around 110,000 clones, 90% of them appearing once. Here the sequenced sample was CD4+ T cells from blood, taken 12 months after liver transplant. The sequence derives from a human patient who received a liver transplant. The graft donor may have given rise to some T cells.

CDR3 sequence (DNA): TGCAGCGTCCGCCTATGGGGTGCCGGGGAGCTGTTTTTT. Its translation: CSVRLWGAGELFF. The chain employs TRBV29-1 and TRBJ2-2; D is uncertain. This CDR3 is built from 13 residues. Trimming pared 6 bases from V and 6 bases from J, leaving 14 bases between. Per the germline V gene, CDR1 is SQVTM and CDR2 is ANQGSEA.